A single sample gave rise to the 30 T cell receptor beta chains below, sequenced in a study of vaccination effects on CD4 cells after COVID-19. Profiled with immunoSEQ multiplex PCR; TCRdb holds only in-frame clones, not every one. The repertoire has 30,000 to 40,000 clones, 55% to 75% of them found once; the top ten carry 22%. Their recognized antigens are unknown. ViraFEST used viral peptide pools to expand antigen-specific CD4+ T cells before sequencing. Culture lasted around eleven days before CD4+ T cell isolation. Negative nucleocapsid antibody tests before and after vaccination confirmed no previous SARS-CoV-2 infection. Sample: CD4+ T cells from PBMCs cultured with SARS-CoV-2 spike peptides, taken before COVID-19 vaccination. Source of these receptors: a human donor who received a COVID-19 vaccine.

This clone turned up a few times. The chain is built from TRBV14 and TRBJ1-2; tentatively, D is TRBD1 (6 bases). Between the trimmed V and J ends, which lost 3 bases and 5 bases, there was a span of 10 bases. Per the germline V gene, CDR1 is SGHDN and CDR2 is FVKESK. The CDR3 totals 13 residues. CDR3 residues: CASSQRTAYGYTF. CDR3 DNA sequence: TGTGCCAGCAGCCAGCGGACAGCTTATGGCTACACCTTC.

The gene calls are TRBV9 and TRBJ1-1; the D gene is possibly TRBD1 (6 bases). Trimming pared 4 bases from V and 3 bases from J, leaving 16 bases between. Germline V gene lookup returns CDR1 SGDLS and CDR2 YYNGEE. CDR3 length: 15 residues. CDR3 residues: CASSTTQGTYTEAFF. CDR3 bases: TGTGCCAGCAGCACTACACAGGGAACTTACACTGAAGCTTTCTTT.

J is TRBJ2-7 and V is TRBV11-2; no clear D. V was shortened by 3 bases and J by 2 bases, with 11 bases between the two germline ends. Germline V lookup: CDR1 SGHAT, CDR2 FQNNGV. There are 14 residues in the CDR3. The CDR3 here is CASSLADGPYEQYF. The CDR3 nucleotides are TGTGCCAGCAGCTTGGCAGACGGACCCTACGAGCAGTACTTC.

The chain links TRBV5-1 to TRBJ1-2, with D uncertain. Trimming shortened V by 0 bases and J by 3 bases, and 3 bases separated the two germline ends. The CDR3 covers 12 residues. The germline gives CDR1 SGHRS, CDR2 YFSETQ. For the CDR3, the DNA is TGCGCCAGCAGCTTGGGGTACTATGGCTACACCTTC. Translating it yields CASSLGYYGYTF. The whole variable domain, remainder taken from reference TRBV5-1 and TRBJ1-2, is KAGVTQTPRYLIKTRGQQVTLSCSPISGHRSVSWYQQTPGQGLQFLFEYFSETQRNKGNFPGRFSGRQFSNSRSEMNVSTLELGDSALYLCASSLGYYGYTFGSGTRLTVV.

This clone was observed once. This rearrangement joins TRBV7-8 to TRBJ2-1, with 10 positions matching TRBD2. Germline V gene sequence: CDR1 SGHVS, CDR2 FQNEAQ. J lost 4 bases, V lost 3 bases, and 15 bases had no gene match. This CDR3 contains 19 residues. The CDR3 region is CASSFPLDRAGGPYNEQFF. DNA of the CDR3: TGTGCCAGCAGCTTTCCGCTGGACAGAGCGGGGGGGCCGTACAATGAGCAGTTCTTC.

This chain uses TRBV11-3 with TRBJ1-4; TRBD1 matches at 8 bases. There are 12 residues in the CDR3. J lost 10 bases, V lost 4 bases, and 2 bases had no gene match. Germline V gene sequence: CDR1 SGHNT, CDR2 YENEEA. The CDR3 DNA is TGTGCCAGCAGCTCTACAGGGGGAAAACTGTTTTTT. It specifies CASSSTGGKLFF.

CDR3 amino acids: CASSFRARYYNEQFF. The CDR3 DNA reads TGTGCCAGCAGCTTTAGAGCGCGCTATTACAATGAGCAGTTCTTC. This chain links TRBV5-4 with TRBJ2-1; D unclear. Germline V CDR1 and CDR2: SGHNT, YYREEE (reference sequence). This CDR3 is built from 15 residues. V lost 2 bases and J 4 bases, leaving 13 bases between the germline ends.

This chain connects TRBV4-1 to TRBJ1-1, with a possible D match to TRBD1 (6 bases). Trimming pared 2 bases from V and 5 bases from J, leaving 15 bases between. This CDR3 is 15 amino acids long. Germline loops: CDR1 MGHRA, CDR2 YSYEKL. The CDR3 bases are TGCGCCAGCAGCCAAATGGGGGCAAGGGGGACTGAAGCTTTCTTT. Its protein is CASSQMGARGTEAFF.

CDR3 sequence: CATQLGTSGRADTQYF. In DNA form, the CDR3 reads TGTGCCACTCAACTGGGGACTAGCGGGAGGGCAGATACGCAGTATTTT. The chain uses TRBV10-3 and TRBJ2-3; 16 bases map to TRBD2. The CDR3 has 16 residues. V was pared by 10 bases and J by 4 bases, with 8 bases of the junction left unmatched. Looked up from germline, CDR1 is ENHRY and CDR2 is SYGVKD.

The genes are TRBV7-6 and TRBJ2-7; a possible D gene is TRBD1 (6 bases). The CDR3 spans 14 residues. The V and J ends lost 5 bases and 0 bases respectively, with 11 bases between them. Germline assignment: CDR1 SGHVS and CDR2 FNYEAQ. The CDR3 DNA follows: TGTGCCAGCAGCCCAGACAGGTTCTCCTACGAGCAGTACTTC. Translation gives CASSPDRFSYEQYF.

Only a few counts were recorded for this clone. V gene TRBV2 combines with J gene TRBJ1-1, with D uncertain. Germline CDR1 is SNHLY and CDR2 is FYNNEI. This CDR3 is 12 amino acids long. The V end was cut by 4 bases, the J end by 5 bases, with 8 bases between. The CDR3 sequence is CASSVENTEAFF. In nucleotides, the CDR3 is TGTGCCAGCAGTGTTGAAAATACTGAAGCTTTCTTT.

In DNA, the CDR3 is TGTGCCAGTAGTATACGGTACGGGGGGACGGCGAACACTGAAGCTTTCTTT. The encoded protein is CASSIRYGGTANTEAFF. The chain couples TRBV19 to TRBJ1-1, with D maybe TRBD1 (5 bases). V lost 2 bases, J lost 1 base, and 17 bases lay in between. This CDR3 is built from 17 residues. Germline V CDR1 and CDR2: LNHDA, SQIVND (reference sequence).

The sample holds a few counts of this clone. The chain uses TRBV5-1 and TRBJ1-2; tentative D call: TRBD1 (6 bases). Germline values: CDR1 SGHRS, CDR2 YFSETQ. Trimming stripped 4 bases from V and 2 bases from J, with 9 bases between. The CDR3 totals 13 residues. CDR3 nucleotides: TGCGCCAGCAGCCCCGGACAGAACTATGGCTACACCTTC. Its translation is CASSPGQNYGYTF.

The CDR3 coding sequence is TGTGCCAGCAGCCAACTACAGGGGTGGAATTCACCCCTCCACTTT. The encoded protein is CASSQLQGWNSPLHF. V usage is TRBV14 and J usage is TRBJ1-6, with 7 bases fitting TRBD1. This CDR3 is built from 15 residues. The germline V gene encodes CDR1 SGHDN and CDR2 FVKESK. Losses at the gene ends were 2 bases for V and 7 bases for J; bases not matched to a gene: 5.

This chain links TRBV27 with TRBJ1-5; D may be TRBD1 (5 bases). Per germline, CDR1 MNHEY and CDR2 SMNVEV (reference sequence). Trimming pared 2 bases from V and 5 bases from J, leaving 10 bases between. This CDR3 spans 14 amino acids. In DNA, the CDR3 is TGTGCCAGCAGTTTAGGGGGAGGCCATCAGCCCCAGCATTTT. Its translation is CASSLGGGHQPQHF.

V and J are TRBV19 and TRBJ2-5; no clear D. Germline CDR1 and CDR2: LNHDA and SQIVND (reference sequence). The CDR3 is made up of 13 amino acids. V lost 3 bases to trimming and J lost 4 bases, with 9 bases between them. CDR3 protein: CASSIGRSETQYF. The CDR3 nucleotides are TGTGCCAGTAGTATTGGCAGGTCAGAGACCCAGTACTTC.

The chain joins TRBV4-3 to TRBJ2-2; 8 bases line up with TRBD2. The CDR3 has 17 residues. With V trimmed by 1 base and J by 4 bases, 8 bases remained unmatched. Per germline, CDR1 LGHNA and CDR2 YSLEER. Here the CDR3 reads CASSQVLGGAITGELFF. In DNA form, the CDR3 reads TGCGCCAGCAGCCAAGTCCTCGGGGGGGCGATCACCGGGGAGCTGTTTTTT.

This clone showed up just a few times. The rearrangement links TRBV19 to TRBJ1-6; D may be TRBD1 (6 bases). The V end was cut by 4 bases, the J end by 11 bases, with 12 bases between. CDR1 and CDR2 from the germline V gene are LNHDA and SQIVND (reference sequence). The CDR3 extends over 13 amino acids. The CDR3 DNA is TGTGCCAGTAGTACTAAGGGGGATACACCCCTCCACTTT. Translation gives CASSTKGDTPLHF.

The chain uses TRBV5-4 and TRBJ2-6, with D perhaps assigned TRBD1 or TRBD2 (5 bases each). Germline V lookup: CDR1 SGHNT, CDR2 YYREEE (reference sequence). V was pared by 4 bases and J by 0 bases, with 17 bases between. This CDR3 spans 18 amino acids. CDR3 bases: TGTGCCAGCAGCCCCTCCGTACGGGGCATCTCTGGGGCCAACGTCCTGACTTTC. This translates into CASSPSVRGISGANVLTF.

This clone was counted a single time. This rearrangement joins TRBV6-1 to TRBJ1-2, with a tentative D call TRBD1 (5 bases). V was shortened by 0 bases and J by 4 bases, with 18 bases between the two germline ends. Looked up from germline, CDR1 is MNHNS and CDR2 is SASEGT. The CDR3 is 17 amino acids. CDR3 protein: CASSEARAGRSSYGYTF. In DNA form, the CDR3 reads TGTGCCAGCAGTGAAGCAAGGGCAGGGAGATCGAGCTATGGCTACACCTTC.

The V and J genes are TRBV12-2 and TRBJ1-2. TRBV12-2 is a pseudogene. The CDR3 contains 12 residues. For the CDR3, the DNA is TGTGCAAGTCGCTTAGCGAGGCCCAGCTACACCTTC. Encoded protein: CASRLARPSYTF.

The CDR3 DNA sequence: TGCAGTGCTAGTCACAGGGCCAACACCGGGGAGCTGTTTTTT. It specifies CSASHRANTGELFF. The chain links TRBV20-1 to TRBJ2-2; D perhaps matches TRBD1 (6 bases). The CDR3 runs to 14 residues. The germline gives CDR1 DFQATT, CDR2 SNEGSKA (reference sequence). V was pared by 3 bases and J by 2 bases, with 10 bases between.

The J gene is TRBJ2-7, the V gene TRBV11-2; perhaps TRBD2 as D (5 bases). Germline V lookup: CDR1 SGHAT, CDR2 FQNNGV. CDR3 length: 11 residues. V lost 5 bases and J lost 13, with 15 bases in between. The CDR3 loop reads CASSLGPEGYF. CDR3 nucleotide sequence: TGTGCCAGCAGCCTCGGACCCGAGGGCTACTTC.

This clone was recorded a few times. The V call is TRBV7-2, the J call TRBJ1-6; D might be TRBD1 (6 bases). Between the trimmed V and J ends, which lost 5 bases and 9 bases, there was a span of 20 bases. The CDR3 loop spans 16 amino acids. The V gene's germline CDR1 is SGHTA and CDR2 FQGNSA. The CDR3 DNA reads as TGTGCCAGCAGCACCCGCGGGGGCCAAACGAGTTCACCCCTCCACTTT. It translates to CASSTRGGQTSSPLHF.

The chain joins TRBV4-2 to TRBJ2-3; tentatively, D is TRBD1 or TRBD2 (5 bases each). Germline V gene sequence: CDR1 LGHNA, CDR2 YNFKEQ. The CDR3 is made up of 14 amino acids. V was shortened by 2 bases and J by 1 base, with 7 bases between the two germline ends. This CDR3 is CASSQQGGTDTQYF. The CDR3 DNA reads TGTGCCAGCAGCCAACAGGGAGGCACAGATACGCAGTATTTT.

The CDR3 loop is CASSQGVFGSYNEQFF. The DNA for the CDR3 is TGTGCCAGTAGCCAAGGGGTCTTCGGTTCCTACAATGAGCAGTTCTTC. The chain combines TRBV19 with TRBJ2-1; D is possibly TRBD1 (5 bases). V lost 6 bases and J lost 1, with 16 bases in between. The V gene's germline CDR1 is LNHDA and CDR2 SQIVND (reference sequence). The length of the CDR3 is 16 residues.

The chain joins TRBV11-2 to TRBJ2-5, with 8 bases fitting TRBD1. The CDR3 totals 15 residues. The junction had 7 bases not matched to a gene; V was cut back by 3 bases and J by 4 bases. The germline gives CDR1 SGHAT, CDR2 FQNNGV. The CDR3 DNA reads as TGTGCCAGCAGCTTCAGCAGGGGGCGAGTAGAGACCCAGTACTTC. It specifies CASSFSRGRVETQYF. Variable domain in full (rest from reference TRBV11-2 and TRBJ2-5): EAGVAQSPRYKIIEKRQSVAFWCNPISGHATLYWYQQILGQGPKLLIQFQNNGVVDDSQLPKDRFSAERLKGVDSTLKIQPAKLEDSAVYLCASSFSRGRVETQYFGPGTRLLVL.

The chain is built from TRBV3-1 (or the pseudogene TRBV3-2) and TRBJ2-5; D unresolved. V lost 1 base, J lost 4 bases, and 13 bases lay in between. Germline CDR1 is LGHDT and CDR2 is YNNKEL (reference sequence). CDR3 length equals 15 residues. Written as DNA, the CDR3 is TGTGCCAGCAGCCAAGGTTCTAGACCCCCAGAGACCCAGTACTTC. This sequence encodes CASSQGSRPPETQYF.

The gene calls are TRBV30 and TRBJ1-4; D uncertain. Germline lookup yields CDR1 GTSNPN and CDR2 SVGIG (reference sequence). The CDR3 is 12 residues long. Trimming removed 5 bases at V and 7 bases at J, with 11 bases between. In DNA form, the CDR3 reads TGTGCCTGGGACAAATTGTCTGAAAAACTGTTTTTT. Encoded protein: CAWDKLSEKLFF.

The J gene is TRBJ1-1, the V gene TRBV2; 7 bases match TRBD1. J gave up 1 base and V 5 bases, and 4 bases lay outside the gene matches. Per the germline V gene, CDR1 is SNHLY and CDR2 is FYNNEI. The CDR3 is 14 residues long. CDR3 amino acids: CASSLDRTNTEAFF. CDR3 DNA: TGTGCCAGCAGTCTGGACAGGACGAACACTGAAGCTTTCTTT. The whole variable domain, filled in from reference TRBV2 and TRBJ1-1, reads EPEVTQTPSHQVTQMGQEVILRCVPISNHLYFYWYRQILGQKVEFLVSFYNNEISEKSEIFDDQFSVERPDGSNFTLKIRSTKLEDSAMYFCASSLDRTNTEAFFGQGTRLTVV.